Ten or more counts support the clone carrying this TCR beta chain. Previously described methods and listed TCR primers were used for bulk TCR libraries. MiXCR, run by TCRdb on the PCR reads, gives a single entry per CDR3 protein. The sample lists some 320,000 distinct CDR3 sequences, roughly a fifth occurring once. This sample was included in a study of molecular identifiers for immune sequencing clone quantification. The authors gated naive CD8 T cells as CD8+CD4-CCR7+CD45RA+ for sorting. Sample: naive CD8+ T cells from blood, with Jurkat cell RNA spiked in. Sample subset: FACS-sorted CD8+CD4-CCR7+CD45RA+ naive T cells. The sequence was collected from a human donor in good health. Some libraries in this study had Jurkat cell RNA spiked in.

The CDR3 loop is CASSISGTAHSYEQYF. In DNA form, the CDR3 reads TGTGCCAGCAGCATATCCGGGACAGCCCACTCCTACGAGCAGTACTTC. The chain recombines TRBV5-6 with TRBJ2-7; 7 nucleotides align to TRBD1. This CDR3 has 16 residues. V lost 4 bases to trimming and J lost 0 bases; unmatched junction nucleotides: 10. CDR1 is SGHDT and CDR2 is YYEEEE in the germline V gene.